The T cell receptor (beta chain) described here comes from a study of T-cell reconstitution after alpha-beta-depleted transplantation in children. This clonotype was seen a handful of times. The library targeted TCRbeta and was prepared with unique molecular identifiers. TCRdb ran MiXCR on the PCR reads and lists one entry per CDR3 protein. The sample carries some 600,000 distinct CDR3 sequences, roughly 15% recorded once. Per the germline V gene, CDR1 is SGHAT and CDR2 is FQNNGV. There are 14 residues in the CDR3. V lost 2 bases and J lost 8; bases outside the gene matches: 2. The chain couples TRBV11-2 to TRBJ2-1; 11 nucleotides match TRBD2. This material consisted of PBMCs from the stem cell graft donor, taken from the stem cell graft. The source is a human donor who donated a stem cell graft to a child with acute myeloid leukemia. The CDR3 DNA is TGTGCCAGCAGCTTACTTAGCGGGAGGGATGAGCAGTTCTTC. It translates to CASSLLSGRDEQFF.